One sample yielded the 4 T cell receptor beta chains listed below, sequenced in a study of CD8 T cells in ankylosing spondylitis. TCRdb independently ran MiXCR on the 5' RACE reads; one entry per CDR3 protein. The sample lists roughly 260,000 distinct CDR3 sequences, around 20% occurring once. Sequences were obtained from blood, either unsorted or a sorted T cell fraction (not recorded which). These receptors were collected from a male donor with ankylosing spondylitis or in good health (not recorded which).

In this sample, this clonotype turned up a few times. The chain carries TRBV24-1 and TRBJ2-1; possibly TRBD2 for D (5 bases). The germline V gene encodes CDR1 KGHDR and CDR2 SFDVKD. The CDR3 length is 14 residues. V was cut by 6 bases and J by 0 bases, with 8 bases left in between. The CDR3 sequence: CATSPTSSYNEQFF. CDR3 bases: TGTGCCACCAGTCCTACTAGCTCCTACAATGAGCAGTTCTTC.

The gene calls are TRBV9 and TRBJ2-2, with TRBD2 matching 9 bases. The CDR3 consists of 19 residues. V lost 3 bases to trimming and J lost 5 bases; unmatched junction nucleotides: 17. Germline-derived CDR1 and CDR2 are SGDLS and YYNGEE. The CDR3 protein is CASSGIPFGIAGETGELFF. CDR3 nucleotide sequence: TGTGCCAGCAGCGGAATCCCCTTCGGGATAGCGGGAGAAACCGGGGAGCTGTTTTTT.

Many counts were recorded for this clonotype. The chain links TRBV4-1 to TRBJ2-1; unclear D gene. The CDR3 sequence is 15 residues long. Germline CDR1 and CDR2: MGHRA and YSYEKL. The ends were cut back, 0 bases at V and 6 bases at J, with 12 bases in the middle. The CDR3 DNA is TGCGCCAGCAGCCAAGATCGTGGCAGACTCAATGAGCAGTTCTTC. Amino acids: CASSQDRGRLNEQFF.

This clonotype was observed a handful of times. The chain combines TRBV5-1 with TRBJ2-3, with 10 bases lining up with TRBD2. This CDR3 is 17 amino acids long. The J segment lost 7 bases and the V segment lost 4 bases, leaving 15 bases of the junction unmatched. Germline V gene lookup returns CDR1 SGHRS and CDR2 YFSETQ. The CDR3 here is CASSTTSGDSPLNTQYF. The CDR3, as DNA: TGCGCCAGCAGCACCACTAGCGGGGACAGCCCGCTGAATACGCAGTATTTT.